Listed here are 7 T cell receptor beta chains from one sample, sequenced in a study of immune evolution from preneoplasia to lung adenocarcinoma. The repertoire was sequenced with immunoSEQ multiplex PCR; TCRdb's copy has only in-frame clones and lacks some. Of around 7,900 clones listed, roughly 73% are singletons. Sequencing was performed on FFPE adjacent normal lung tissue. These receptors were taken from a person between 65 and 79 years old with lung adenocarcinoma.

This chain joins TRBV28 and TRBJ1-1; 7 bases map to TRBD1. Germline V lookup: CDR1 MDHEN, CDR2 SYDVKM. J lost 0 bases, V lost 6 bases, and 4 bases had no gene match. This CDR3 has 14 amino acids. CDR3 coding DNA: TGTGCCAGCAGATGGGACAGCCTGAACACTGAAGCTTTCTTT. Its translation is CASRWDSLNTEAFF.

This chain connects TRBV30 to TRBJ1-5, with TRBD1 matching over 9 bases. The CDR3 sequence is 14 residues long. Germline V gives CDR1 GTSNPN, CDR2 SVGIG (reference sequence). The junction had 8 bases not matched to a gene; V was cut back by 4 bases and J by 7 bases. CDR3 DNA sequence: TGTGCCTGGAACAGGGGGCAAGCTGGGCAGCCCCAGCATTTT. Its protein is CAWNRGQAGQPQHF.

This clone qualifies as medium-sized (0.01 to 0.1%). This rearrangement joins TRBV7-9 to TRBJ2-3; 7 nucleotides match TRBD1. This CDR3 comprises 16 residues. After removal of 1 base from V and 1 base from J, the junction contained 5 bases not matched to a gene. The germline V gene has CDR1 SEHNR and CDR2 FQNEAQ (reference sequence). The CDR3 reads CASSLVTGDRTDTQYF. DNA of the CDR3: TGTGCCAGCAGCTTAGTCACAGGGGACCGCACAGATACGCAGTATTTT.

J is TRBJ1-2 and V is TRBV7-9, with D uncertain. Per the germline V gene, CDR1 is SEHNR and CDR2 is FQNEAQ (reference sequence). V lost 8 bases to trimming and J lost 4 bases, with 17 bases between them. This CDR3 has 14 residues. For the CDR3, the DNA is TGTGCCAGCGTAAGAGCATCAGGAGGCTATGGCTACACCTTC. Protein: CASVRASGGYGYTF.

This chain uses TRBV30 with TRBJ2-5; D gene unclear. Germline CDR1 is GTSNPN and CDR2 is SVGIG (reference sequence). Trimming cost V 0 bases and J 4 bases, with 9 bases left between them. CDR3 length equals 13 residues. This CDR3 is CAWSVQSRETQYF. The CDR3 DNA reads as TGTGCCTGGAGTGTACAAAGTAGAGAGACCCAGTACTTC.

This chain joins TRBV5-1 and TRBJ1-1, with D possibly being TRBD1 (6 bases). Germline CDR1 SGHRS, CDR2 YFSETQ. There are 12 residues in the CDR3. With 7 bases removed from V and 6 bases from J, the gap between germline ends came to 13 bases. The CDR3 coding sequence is TGCGCCAGCCGGAGGGGGGAATCTGAAGCTTTCTTT. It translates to CASRRGESEAFF.

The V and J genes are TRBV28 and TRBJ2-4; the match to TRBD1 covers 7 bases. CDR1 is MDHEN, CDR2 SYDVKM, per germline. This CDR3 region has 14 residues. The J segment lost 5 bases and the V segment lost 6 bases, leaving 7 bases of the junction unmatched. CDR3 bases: TGTGCCAGCAGCTGGGGACAGACCCAAAACATTCAGTACTTC. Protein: CASSWGQTQNIQYF.